These 16 T cell receptor beta chains originate from one sample sequenced in a study of blood T cell repertoires in COVID-19. Assay: immunoSEQ multiplex PCR; the TCRdb copy retains only in-frame clones and omits some. The sample carries about 200,000 clones, 85% to 95% recorded once. Sequenced sample: peripheral blood. Source of these receptors: a man aged 25 to 40 with COVID-19, enrolled during active disease.

V gene TRBV20-1 combines with J gene TRBJ1-2; D is undetermined. V was clipped by 3 bases and J by 1 base, with 9 bases between them. Germline CDR1 is DFQATT and CDR2 is SNEGSKA (reference sequence). The CDR3 runs 13 residues. The DNA for the CDR3 is TGCAGTGCTAGTTCGCAGGATAACTATGGCTACACCTTC. It codes for CSASSQDNYGYTF.

In this sample, this clone turned up once. The rearrangement links TRBV12-5 to TRBJ2-1, with a weak D call TRBD1 (6 bases). Germline V gives CDR1 LGHNT, CDR2 FRNRAP. This CDR3 spans 14 amino acids. V shed 1 base and J shed 8 bases, with 12 bases lying between them. CDR3 protein: CASGLGTGPYEQFF. The CDR3, as DNA: TGTGCTAGTGGTTTGGGAACAGGGCCCTATGAGCAGTTCTTC.

This sequence joins TRBV29-1 and TRBJ1-3, with 7 positions matching TRBD1. The CDR3 is 14 residues long. The V gene end was trimmed by 4 bases and the J gene end by 2 bases; junction bases not matched to a gene: 5. Germline loops: CDR1 SQVTM, CDR2 ANQGSEA. In DNA form, the CDR3 reads TGCAGCGTTGGTGGTCAGGGGGCTGGAAACACCATATATTTT. This encodes CSVGGQGAGNTIYF.

J is TRBJ1-2 and V is TRBV5-6, with D uncertain. Germline CDR1 and CDR2: SGHDT and YYEEEE. This CDR3 is 11 amino acids long. Deletions cut 2 bases from V and 7 bases from J, with 6 bases between. The CDR3 protein is CASSFRFGYTF. CDR3 sequence (DNA): TGTGCCAGCAGCTTCAGGTTTGGCTACACCTTC.

The table lists this clone with a few counts. The CDR3 DNA reads TGTGCCAGCAGTGAAAGTAGCGGGGGGCCAGCTTTCTTC. It specifies CASSESSGGPAFF. The V gene is TRBV6-1, the J gene TRBJ2-1, with TRBD2 identical over 10 bases. From germline, CDR1 is MNHNS and CDR2 SASEGT. Germline trimming cut 2 bases from V and 16 bases from J; bases unmatched to any gene: 8. This CDR3 is built from 13 residues.

The CDR3 region has the DNA TGTGCCAGCAGTGGCCTCGAAAAACTGTTTTTT. Amino acid sequence: CASSGLEKLFF. The chain combines TRBV6-2 or TRBV6-3 with TRBJ1-4; D uncertain. V was cut by 5 bases and J by 8 bases, with 6 bases left in between. Germline V gene sequence: CDR1 MNHEY, CDR2 SVGEGT. This CDR3 has 11 amino acids.

V is TRBV9 and J is TRBJ2-1; D might be TRBD1 (5 bases). CDR1 is SGDLS and CDR2 is YYNGEE in the germline V gene. Trimming stripped 2 bases from V and 2 bases from J, with 8 bases between. The CDR3 loop spans 14 amino acids. The CDR3 sequence: CASSVGAPYNEQFF. The DNA for the CDR3 is TGTGCCAGCAGCGTTGGGGCCCCCTACAATGAGCAGTTCTTC. Filled out from reference TRBV9 and TRBJ2-1, the complete variable domain reads DSGVTQTPKHLITATGQRVTLRCSPRSGDLSVYWYQQSLDQGLQFLIQYYNGEERAKGNILERFSAQQFPDLHSELNLSSLELGDSALYFCASSVGAPYNEQFFGPGTRLTVL.

The rearrangement links TRBV29-1 to TRBJ1-3; 12 positions match TRBD1. Germline CDR1 SQVTM, CDR2 ANQGSEA. The CDR3 is made up of 14 amino acids. V shed 7 bases, J shed 2 bases, and the junction held 3 bases outside the gene matches. The CDR3 DNA sequence: TGCAGCGGCGGGACAGGGGGCCCTGGAAACACCATATATTTT. Its translation: CSGGTGGPGNTIYF.

The chain carries TRBV27 and TRBJ1-2; no definite D call. The CDR3 sequence is 13 residues long. Trimming took off 5 bases at V and 0 bases at J, with 7 bases between the two ends. Germline V gives CDR1 MNHEY, CDR2 SMNVEV (reference sequence). The CDR3 sequence is CASSGSTNYGYTF. The CDR3 bases are TGTGCCAGCAGTGGCAGTACTAACTATGGCTACACCTTC.

The chain joins TRBV10-3 to TRBJ1-6; D unclear. The CDR3 sequence is 16 residues long. From germline, CDR1 is ENHRY and CDR2 SYGVKD. Trimming shortened V by 4 bases and J by 9 bases, and 19 bases separated the two germline ends. The CDR3 nucleotides read TGTGCCATCAGTGTAGGCTTCGGGTATCGATTTTCACCCCTCCACTTT. Translation gives CAISVGFGYRFSPLHF.

This rearrangement joins TRBV4-1 to TRBJ2-7; 9 bases are shared with TRBD1. V lost 2 bases and J lost 2; bases outside the gene matches: 7. The CDR3 spans 16 residues. Germline values: CDR1 MGHRA, CDR2 YSYEKL. The CDR3 DNA reads TGCGCCAGCAGCCAACTTACCGGGACAGGGACCTACGAGCAGTACTTC. Translated, it gives CASSQLTGTGTYEQYF.

The chain carries TRBV6-1 and TRBJ1-6, with D possibly TRBD1 on 6 matching bases. The CDR3 is 16 amino acids. Germline CDR1 is MNHNS and CDR2 is SASEGT. V lost 2 bases and J 5 bases, leaving 13 bases between the germline ends. This CDR3 is CASSEPQGLHNSPLHF. CDR3 in DNA: TGTGCCAGCAGTGAACCTCAGGGGTTGCATAATTCACCCCTCCACTTT.

This clone occurred once. The chain is built from TRBV5-4 and TRBJ2-3; no clear D. The V gene's germline CDR1 is SGHNT and CDR2 YYREEE (reference sequence). Trimming shortened V by 0 bases and J by 2 bases, and 7 bases separated the two germline ends. The CDR3 is 14 residues long. CDR3 in DNA: TGTGCCAGCAGCTTGGCAGGATCCACAGATACGCAGTATTTT. Encoded protein: CASSLAGSTDTQYF.

The chain recombines TRBV29-1 with TRBJ2-7, with D perhaps matching TRBD2 (6 bases). CDR3 length: 15 amino acids. Trimming pared 5 bases from V and 5 bases from J, leaving 22 bases between. The germline CDR1 and CDR2 sequences are SQVTM and ANQGSEA. The CDR3 DNA is TGCAGCGTTCCGGCGGGACCTTCTAAGGAGGACGAGCAGTACTTC. Its translation: CSVPAGPSKEDEQYF.

The chain combines TRBV7-9 with TRBJ2-1; 11 bases line up with TRBD1. The CDR3 contains 16 residues. With 5 bases clipped from V and 6 bases from J, the junction kept 9 bases outside the gene matches. CDR1 is SEHNR, CDR2 FQNEAQ, per germline (reference sequence). The CDR3 sequence is CASSLPGTGGPNEQFF. The DNA for the CDR3 is TGTGCCAGCAGCCTCCCCGGGACAGGGGGGCCCAATGAGCAGTTCTTC.

The chain carries TRBV5-4 and TRBJ2-5; 7 nucleotides line up with TRBD2. This CDR3 region has 16 residues. V gave up 0 bases and J gave up 3 bases; unmatched junction bases: 8. In germline, CDR1 is SGHNT, CDR2 YYREEE (reference sequence). The CDR3 protein is CASSLGGGLDEETQYF. CDR3 bases: TGTGCCAGCAGCTTGGGGGGCGGACTAGACGAAGAGACCCAGTACTTC.